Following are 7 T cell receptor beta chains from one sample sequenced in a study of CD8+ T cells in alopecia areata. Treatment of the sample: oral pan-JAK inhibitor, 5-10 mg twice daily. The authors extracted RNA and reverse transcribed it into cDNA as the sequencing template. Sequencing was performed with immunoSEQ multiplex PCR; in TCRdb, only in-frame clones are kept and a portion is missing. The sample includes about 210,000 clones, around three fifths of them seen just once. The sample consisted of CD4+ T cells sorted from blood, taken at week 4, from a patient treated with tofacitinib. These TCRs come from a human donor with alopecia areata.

The DNA for the CDR3 is TGTGCCAGCAGCTTGGTTGGGACTAGCCATATGGGAGATACGCAGTATTTT. Residues: CASSLVGTSHMGDTQYF. The chain is built from TRBV7-8 and TRBJ2-3; TRBD2 agrees at 9 bases. V shed 3 bases and J 5 bases; nucleotides not matched to a gene: 12. Germline CDR1 SGHVS, CDR2 FQNEAQ. CDR3 size: 17 residues.

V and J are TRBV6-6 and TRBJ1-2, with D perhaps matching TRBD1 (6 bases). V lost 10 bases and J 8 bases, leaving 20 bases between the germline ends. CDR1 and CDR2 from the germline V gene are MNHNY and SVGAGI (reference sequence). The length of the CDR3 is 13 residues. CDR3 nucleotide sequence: TGTGCCACCCTACGGGGGGGCGGATACGGCTACACCTTC. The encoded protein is CATLRGGGYGYTF.

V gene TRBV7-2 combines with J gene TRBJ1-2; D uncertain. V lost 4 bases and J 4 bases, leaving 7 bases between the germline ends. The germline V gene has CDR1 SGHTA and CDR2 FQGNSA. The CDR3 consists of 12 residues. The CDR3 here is CASSSVSYGYTF. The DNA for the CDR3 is TGTGCCAGCAGCTCCGTGTCCTATGGCTACACCTTC.

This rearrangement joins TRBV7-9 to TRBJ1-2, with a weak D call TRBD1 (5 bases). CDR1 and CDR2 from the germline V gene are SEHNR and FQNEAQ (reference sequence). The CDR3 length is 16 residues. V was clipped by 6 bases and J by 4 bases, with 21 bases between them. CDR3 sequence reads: CASSPPTAGQFYGYTF. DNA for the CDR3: TGTGCCAGCAGTCCACCGACGGCAGGGCAATTCTATGGCTACACCTTC.

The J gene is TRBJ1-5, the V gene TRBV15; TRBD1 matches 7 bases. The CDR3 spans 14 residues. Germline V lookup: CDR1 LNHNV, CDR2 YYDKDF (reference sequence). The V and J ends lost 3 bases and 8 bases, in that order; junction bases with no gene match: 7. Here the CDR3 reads CATSRADREKPQHF. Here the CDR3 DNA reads TGTGCCACCAGCAGGGCCGACAGGGAAAAGCCCCAGCATTTT.

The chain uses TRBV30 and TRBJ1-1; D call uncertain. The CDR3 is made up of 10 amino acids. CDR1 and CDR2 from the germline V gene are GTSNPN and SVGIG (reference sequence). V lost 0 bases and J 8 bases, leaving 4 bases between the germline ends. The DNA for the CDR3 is TGTGCCTGGAGTGTAGTGGAAGCTTTCTTT. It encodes CAWSVVEAFF.

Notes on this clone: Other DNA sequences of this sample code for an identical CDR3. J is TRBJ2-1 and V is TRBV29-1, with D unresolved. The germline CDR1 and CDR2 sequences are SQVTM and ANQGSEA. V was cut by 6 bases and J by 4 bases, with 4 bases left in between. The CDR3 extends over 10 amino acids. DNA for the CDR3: TGCAGCGTCGGTTACAATGAGCAGTTCTTC. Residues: CSVGYNEQFF.